This entry lists 11 T cell receptor beta chains sequenced from one sample in a study of T cells in Graves' hyperthyroidism and ophthalmopathy. RNA transcripts gave rise to amplified TCR beta CDR3 regions. TCR CDR3 regions were first amplified by RT-PCR with HTBI primers. From the multiplex PCR reads, TCRdb called clonotypes with MiXCR, one entry per CDR3 protein. The data hold under 700,000 distinct CDR3 sequences, with 46% observed a single time. Material: peripheral blood or thyroid tissue (not recorded which). The receptors derive from a woman younger than 35 with Graves' hyperthyroidism.

This clonotype occurred many times. V usage is TRBV2 and J usage is TRBJ1-5, with TRBD1 identical over 8 bases. In germline, CDR1 is SNHLY, CDR2 FYNNEI. CDR3 length equals 14 residues. V gave up 5 bases and J gave up 3 bases; unmatched junction bases: 3. CDR3 sequence (DNA): TGTGCCAGCAGTCCGGGACAGGACAATCAGCCCCAGCATTTT. It translates to CASSPGQDNQPQHF.

The genes are TRBV20-1 and TRBJ1-2, with D tentatively TRBD1 (6 bases). CDR1 and CDR2 (germline): DFQATT, SNEGSKA (reference sequence). V dropped 7 bases and J dropped 8 bases, with 20 bases sitting between them. The length of the CDR3 is 13 residues. This CDR3 reads CSERGQPSEGYTF. In DNA form, the CDR3 reads TGCAGTGAAAGGGGACAACCCTCGGAGGGCTACACCTTC.

This chain joins TRBV15 and TRBJ1-2; weak D call: TRBD1 (6 bases). CDR1 and CDR2 (germline): LNHNV, YYDKDF (reference sequence). The CDR3 has 14 amino acids. Trimming took off 3 bases at V and 5 bases at J, with 13 bases between the two ends. This CDR3 reads CATSSQVTGYGYTF. The CDR3 coding sequence is TGTGCCACCAGCAGCCAAGTTACAGGGTATGGCTACACCTTC.

Of note for this clonotype: A read error is possible here, since a much larger clone lies one base away. V and J are TRBV6-1 and TRBJ2-7, with D perhaps TRBD2 (7 bases). V was shortened by 7 bases and J by 1 base, with 17 bases between the two germline ends. There are 15 residues in the CDR3. Germline loops: CDR1 MNHNS, CDR2 SASEGT. CDR3 region: CASKPGGPISYEQYF. In nucleotides, the CDR3 is TGTGCCAGCAAACCCGGGGGGCCTATATCCTACGAGCAGTACTTC.

This clonotype was found many times. The rearrangement links TRBV7-8 to TRBJ1-3; 8 bases agree with TRBD1. After removal of 1 base from V and 2 bases from J, the junction contained 1 base not matched to a gene. Germline V CDR1 and CDR2: SGHVS, FQNEAQ. The CDR3 spans 15 residues. The CDR3 coding sequence is TGTGCCAGCAGCTTAGGGACAGGGACTGGAAACACCATATATTTT. Its protein product is CASSLGTGTGNTIYF.

The rearrangement links TRBV11-2 to TRBJ2-5; the match to TRBD2 covers 7 bases. V lost 6 bases to trimming and J lost 5 bases; unmatched junction nucleotides: 12. Looked up from germline, CDR1 is SGHAT and CDR2 is FQNNGV. This CDR3 spans 15 amino acids. Here the CDR3 reads CASSYSRAGGETQYF. The DNA of the CDR3 is TGTGCCAGCAGTTACTCCCGGGCCGGGGGGGAGACCCAGTACTTC.

This clonotype appeared many times. V and J are TRBV29-1 and TRBJ2-7; D is perhaps TRBD1 or TRBD2 (5 bases each). Germline values: CDR1 SQVTM, CDR2 ANQGSEA. CDR3 length equals 13 residues. V was shortened by 4 bases and J by 4 bases, with 14 bases between the two germline ends. The chain's CDR3 is CSVGGTLGYEQYF. CDR3 sequence (DNA): TGCAGCGTTGGGGGGACCCTAGGGTACGAGCAGTACTTC.

The DNA for the CDR3 is TGTGCCAGCAGCTTAATTGGGACAGGGAATTCACCCCTCCACTTT. Protein product: CASSLIGTGNSPLHF. The chain couples TRBV7-2 to TRBJ1-6; 9 bases are a match to TRBD1. The CDR3 is 15 residues long. Unmatched junction bases numbered 3, after V lost 2 bases and J lost 7 bases. Germline V lookup: CDR1 SGHTA, CDR2 FQGNSA.

A remark on this clonotype: One end of the junction fails to match germline, which may point to a read error. The chain recombines TRBV7-9 with TRBJ2-7; TRBD2 matches 7 bases. The germline V gene has CDR1 SEHNR and CDR2 FQNEAQ (reference sequence). This CDR3 is built from 12 residues. CDR3 protein: CANSRTSGEQYF. CDR3 sequence (DNA): TGTGCCAACAGCCGGACTAGTGGCGAGCAGTACTTC.

The rearrangement uses TRBV10-3 and TRBJ1-2; 7 positions match TRBD1. The ends lost 10 bases at V and 8 bases at J; junction bases unmatched: 13. In germline, CDR1 is ENHRY, CDR2 SYGVKD. The CDR3 sequence is 13 residues long. The CDR3 DNA reads as TGTGCCAGCAGACAAACAGGGGCTCGGGGCTACACCTTC. Protein: CASRQTGARGYTF.

This clonotype was seen only once. A read error may account for a junction end that differs from germline. The rearrangement joins TRBV2 to TRBJ2-7; 10 positions agree with TRBD1. The CDR3 covers 16 residues. CDR1 and CDR2 (germline): SNHLY, FYNNEI. DNA of the CDR3: TGTGCCACCAGTGACCCGGGACAGGGGAGGTCCTACGAGCAGTACTTC. It yields the protein CATSDPGQGRSYEQYF.